The clone carrying this T cell receptor (beta chain) was counted at least ten times. Its antigen is unknown. V lost 10 bases to trimming and J lost 0 bases, with 11 bases between them. Germline assignment: CDR1 SGHRS and CDR2 YFSETQ. The CDR3 is made up of 13 amino acids. These data belong to a study of neurological immune-mediated disorders. Time point denoted: longitudinal time-point 2. A 10-nucleotide random UMI tagged transcripts in template-switch 5'RACE cDNA synthesis. MiXCR, run by TCRdb on the 5' RACE reads, gives a single entry per CDR3 protein. The sample lists 80,000 to 100,000 distinct CDR3 sequences, 4.5% to 7.5% seen once, with 7.9% in the top ten. Study-wide findings and caveats: Sharing of CDR3 amino acid sequences among expanded clones across subjects was absent, suggesting private repertoires in all groups.

The origin of this receptor is an older woman with multiple sclerosis. J is TRBJ1-3 and V is TRBV5-1; no firm D call. The sequenced sample consisted of PBMCs. CDR3 in DNA: TGCGCCTTCGCGATCTTCTCTGGAAACACCATATATTTT. It is translated as CAFAIFSGNTIYF.